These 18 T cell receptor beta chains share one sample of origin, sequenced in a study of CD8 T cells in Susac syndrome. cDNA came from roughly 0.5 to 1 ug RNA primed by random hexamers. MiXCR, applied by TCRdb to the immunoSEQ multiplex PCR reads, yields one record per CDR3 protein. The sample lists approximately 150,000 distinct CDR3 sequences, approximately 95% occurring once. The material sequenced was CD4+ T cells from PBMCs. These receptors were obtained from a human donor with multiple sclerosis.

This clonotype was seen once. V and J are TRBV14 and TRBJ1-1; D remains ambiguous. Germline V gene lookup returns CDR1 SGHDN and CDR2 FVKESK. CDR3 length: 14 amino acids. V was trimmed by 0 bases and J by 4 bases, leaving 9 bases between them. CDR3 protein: CASSQERRVTEAFF. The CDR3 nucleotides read TGTGCCAGCAGCCAAGAGCGGAGAGTCACTGAAGCTTTCTTT. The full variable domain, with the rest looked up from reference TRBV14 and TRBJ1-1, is EAGVTQFPSHSVIEKGQTVTLRCDPISGHDNLYWYRRVMGKEIKFLLHFVKESKQDESGMPNNRFLAERTGGTYSTLKVQPAELEDSGVYFCASSQERRVTEAFFGQGTRLTVV.

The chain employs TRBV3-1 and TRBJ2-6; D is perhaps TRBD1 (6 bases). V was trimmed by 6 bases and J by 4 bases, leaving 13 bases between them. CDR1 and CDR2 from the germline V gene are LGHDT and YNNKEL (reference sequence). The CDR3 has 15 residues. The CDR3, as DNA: TGTGCCAGCAGTCGAGATGGACAGGGGGCCAACGTCCTGACTTTC. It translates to CASSRDGQGANVLTF. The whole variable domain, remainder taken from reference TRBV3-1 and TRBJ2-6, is DTAVSQTPKYLVTQMGNDKSIKCEQNLGHDTMYWYKQDSKKFLKIMFSYNNKELIINETVPNRFSPKSPDKAHLNLHINSLELGDSAVYFCASSRDGQGANVLTFGAGSRLTVL.

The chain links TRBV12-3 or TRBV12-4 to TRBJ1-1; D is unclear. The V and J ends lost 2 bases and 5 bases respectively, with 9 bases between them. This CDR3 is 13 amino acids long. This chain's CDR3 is CASSLTTSTEAFF. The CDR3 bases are TGTGCCAGCAGTTTAACGACCTCGACTGAAGCTTTCTTT.

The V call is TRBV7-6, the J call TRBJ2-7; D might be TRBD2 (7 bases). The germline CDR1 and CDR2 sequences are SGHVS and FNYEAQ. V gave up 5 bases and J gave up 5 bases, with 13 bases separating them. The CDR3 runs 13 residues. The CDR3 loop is CASSGGATHEQYF. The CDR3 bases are TGTGCCAGCAGCGGGGGGGCGACCCACGAGCAGTACTTC. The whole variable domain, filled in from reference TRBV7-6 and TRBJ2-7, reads GAGVSQSPRYKVTKRGQDVALRCDPISGHVSLYWYRQALGQGPEFLTYFNYEAQQDKSGLPNDRFSAERPEGSISTLTIQRTEQRDSAMYRCASSGGATHEQYFGPGTRLTVT.

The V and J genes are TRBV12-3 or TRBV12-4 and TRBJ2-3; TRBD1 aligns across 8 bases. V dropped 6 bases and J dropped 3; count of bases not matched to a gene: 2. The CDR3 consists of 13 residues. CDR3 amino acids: CASSGQGTDTQYF. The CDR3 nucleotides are TGTGCCAGCAGCGGACAGGGAACAGATACGCAGTATTTT.

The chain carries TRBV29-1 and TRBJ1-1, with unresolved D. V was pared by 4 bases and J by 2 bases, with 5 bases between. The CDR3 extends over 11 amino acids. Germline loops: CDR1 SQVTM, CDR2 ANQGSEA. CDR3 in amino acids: CSVVINTEAFF. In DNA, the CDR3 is TGCAGCGTTGTAATAAACACTGAAGCTTTCTTT.

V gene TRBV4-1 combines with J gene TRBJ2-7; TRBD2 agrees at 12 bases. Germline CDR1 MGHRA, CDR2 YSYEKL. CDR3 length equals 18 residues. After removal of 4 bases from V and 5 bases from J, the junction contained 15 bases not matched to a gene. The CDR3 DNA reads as TGCGCCAGCAGCCGAGGAGGGCTAGCGGGAGGGCCCTTTGACGAGCAGTACTTC. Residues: CASSRGGLAGGPFDEQYF.

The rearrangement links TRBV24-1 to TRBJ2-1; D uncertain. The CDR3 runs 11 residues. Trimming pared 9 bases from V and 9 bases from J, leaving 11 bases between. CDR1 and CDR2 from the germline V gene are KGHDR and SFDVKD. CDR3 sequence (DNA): TGTGCCACCGCTGGGATAGGTGAGCAGTTCTTC. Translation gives CATAGIGEQFF.

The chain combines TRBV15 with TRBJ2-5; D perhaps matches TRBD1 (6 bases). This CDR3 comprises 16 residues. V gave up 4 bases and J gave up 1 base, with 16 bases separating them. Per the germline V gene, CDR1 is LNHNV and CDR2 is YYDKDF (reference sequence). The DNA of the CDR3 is TGTGCCACCAGCACTGACAGGACGAGAAGCCAAGAGACCCAGTACTTC. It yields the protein CATSTDRTRSQETQYF. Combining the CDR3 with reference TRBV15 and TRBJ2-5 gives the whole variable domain DAMVIQNPRYQVTQFGKPVTLSCSQTLNHNVMYWYQQKSSQAPKLLFHYYDKDFNNEADTPDNFQSRRPNTSFCFLDIRSPGLGDTAMYLCATSTDRTRSQETQYFGPGTRLLVL.

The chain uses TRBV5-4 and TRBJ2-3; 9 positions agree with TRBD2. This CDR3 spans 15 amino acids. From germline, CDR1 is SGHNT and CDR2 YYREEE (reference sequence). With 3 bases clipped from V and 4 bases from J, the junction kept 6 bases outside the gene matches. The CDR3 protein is CASSSLAGVADTQYF. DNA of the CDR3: TGTGCCAGCAGCTCCTTAGCGGGAGTGGCAGATACGCAGTATTTT.

The CDR3 coding sequence is TGTGCCACCAGCCCCTCCTCCGGCGGTGCGGGATTAAGCACAGATACGCAGTATTTT. Translated, it gives CATSPSSGGAGLSTDTQYF. J is TRBJ2-3 and V is TRBV15; TRBD2 might be the D (6 bases). Germline CDR1 is LNHNV and CDR2 is YYDKDF (reference sequence). V was cut by 5 bases and J by 0 bases, with 24 bases left in between. The CDR3 totals 19 residues. Filled out from reference TRBV15 and TRBJ2-3, the complete variable domain reads DAMVIQNPRYQVTQFGKPVTLSCSQTLNHNVMYWYQQKSSQAPKLLFHYYDKDFNNEADTPDNFQSRRPNTSFCFLDIRSPGLGDTAMYLCATSPSSGGAGLSTDTQYFGPGTRLTVL.

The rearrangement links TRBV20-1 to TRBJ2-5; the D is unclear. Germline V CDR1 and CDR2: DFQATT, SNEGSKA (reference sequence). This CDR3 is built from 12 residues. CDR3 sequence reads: CSTYVVTETQYF. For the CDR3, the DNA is TGCAGCACATACGTGGTGACTGAGACCCAGTACTTC.

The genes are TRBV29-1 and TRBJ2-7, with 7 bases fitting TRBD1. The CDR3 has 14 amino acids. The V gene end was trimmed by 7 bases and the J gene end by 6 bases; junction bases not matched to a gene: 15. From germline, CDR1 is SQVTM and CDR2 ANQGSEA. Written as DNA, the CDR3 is TGCAGCGCTTCCCTATCCGAGACAGGGTTCGAGCAGTACTTC. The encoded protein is CSASLSETGFEQYF.

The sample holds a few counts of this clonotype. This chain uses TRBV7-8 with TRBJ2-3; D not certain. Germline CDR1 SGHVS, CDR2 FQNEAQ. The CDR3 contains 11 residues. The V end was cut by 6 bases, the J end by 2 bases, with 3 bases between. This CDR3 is CASRITDTQYF. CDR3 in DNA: TGTGCCAGCAGGATCACAGATACGCAGTATTTT.

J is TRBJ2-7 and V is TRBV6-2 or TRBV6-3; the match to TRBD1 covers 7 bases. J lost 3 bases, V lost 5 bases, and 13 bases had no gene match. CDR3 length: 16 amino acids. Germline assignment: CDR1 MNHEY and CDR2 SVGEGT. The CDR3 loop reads CASSHRDSEAFYEQYF. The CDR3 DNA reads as TGTGCCAGCAGTCACCGGGACAGCGAGGCCTTCTACGAGCAGTACTTC.

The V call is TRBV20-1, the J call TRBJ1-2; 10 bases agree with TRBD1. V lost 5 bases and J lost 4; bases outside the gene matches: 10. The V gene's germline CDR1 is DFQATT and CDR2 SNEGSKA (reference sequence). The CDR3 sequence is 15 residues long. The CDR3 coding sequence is TGCAGTGCTGGAGGGGACAGGGGCGCCCGCTATGGCTACACCTTC. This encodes CSAGGDRGARYGYTF.

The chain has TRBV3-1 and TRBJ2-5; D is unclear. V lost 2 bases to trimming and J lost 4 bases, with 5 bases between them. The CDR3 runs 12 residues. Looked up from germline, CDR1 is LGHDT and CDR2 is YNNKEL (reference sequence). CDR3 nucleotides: TGTGCCAGCAGCCAAATGGCAGAGACCCAGTACTTC. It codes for CASSQMAETQYF.

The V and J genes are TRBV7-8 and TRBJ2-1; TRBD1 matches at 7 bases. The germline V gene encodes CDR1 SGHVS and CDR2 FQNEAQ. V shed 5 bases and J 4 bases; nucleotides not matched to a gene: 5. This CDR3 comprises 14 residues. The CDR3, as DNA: TGTGCCAGCAGCACAGGGACAGTATACAATGAGCAGTTCTTC. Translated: CASSTGTVYNEQFF.